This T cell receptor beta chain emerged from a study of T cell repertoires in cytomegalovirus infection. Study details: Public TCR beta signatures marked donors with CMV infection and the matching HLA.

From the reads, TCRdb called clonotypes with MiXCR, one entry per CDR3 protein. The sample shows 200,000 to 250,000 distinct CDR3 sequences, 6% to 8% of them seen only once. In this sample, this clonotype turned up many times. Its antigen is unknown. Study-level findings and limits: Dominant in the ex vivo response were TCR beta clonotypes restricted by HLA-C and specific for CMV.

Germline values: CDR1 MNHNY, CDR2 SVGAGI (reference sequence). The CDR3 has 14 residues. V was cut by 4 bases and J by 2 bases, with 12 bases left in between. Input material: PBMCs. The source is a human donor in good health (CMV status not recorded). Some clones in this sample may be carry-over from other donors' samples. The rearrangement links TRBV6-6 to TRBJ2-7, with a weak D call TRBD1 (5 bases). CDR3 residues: CASSSQGFTYEQYF. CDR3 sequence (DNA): TGTGCCAGCAGTTCTCAGGGTTTCACCTACGAGCAGTACTTC.